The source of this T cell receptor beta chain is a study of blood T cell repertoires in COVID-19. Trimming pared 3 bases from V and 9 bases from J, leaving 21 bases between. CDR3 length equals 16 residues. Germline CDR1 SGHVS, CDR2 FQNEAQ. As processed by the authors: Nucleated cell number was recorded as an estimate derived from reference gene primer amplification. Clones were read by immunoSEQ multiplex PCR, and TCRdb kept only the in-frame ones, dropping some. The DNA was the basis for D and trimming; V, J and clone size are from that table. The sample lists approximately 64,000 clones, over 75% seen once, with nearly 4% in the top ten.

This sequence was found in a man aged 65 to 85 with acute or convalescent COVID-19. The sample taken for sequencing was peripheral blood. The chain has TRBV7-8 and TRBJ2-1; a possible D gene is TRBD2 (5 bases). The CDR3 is CASSFSPGLVYVEQFF. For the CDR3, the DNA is TGTGCCAGCAGCTTTTCACCCGGACTCGTATATGTTGAGCAGTTCTTC.